The entry that follows covers one T cell receptor beta chain sequence. Per the original methods: Estimation of nucleated cell counts was performed using reference gene primer amplification. Assay: immunoSEQ multiplex PCR; the TCRdb copy retains only in-frame clones and omits some. V, J and clone size are those of that table, while D and trimming were read from the DNA. The sample has nearly 40,000 clones, approximately 80% seen once; the top ten hold roughly 14%. The data belong to a study of blood T cell repertoires in COVID-19. Across the whole study: Sites in the United States, Italy and Spain provided acute and convalescent COVID-19 samples. Sample material is recorded as cDNA or gDNA derived from T cells, B-cell-depleted T cells, or PBMCs.

There are 15 residues in the CDR3. V dropped 5 bases and J dropped 8; count of bases not matched to a gene: 7. Per the germline V gene, CDR1 is SGHVT and CDR2 is SQSDAQ. This clonotype was sampled from a man aged 45-65 years with active or convalescent COVID-19. Sequenced material: peripheral blood. The chain carries TRBV7-4 and TRBJ1-6, with TRBD1 matching over 9 bases. DNA of the CDR3: TGTGCCAGCAGCGAAACGGGACAGGGTTATTCACCCCTCCACTTT. Protein product: CASSETGQGYSPLHF.